Below are 7 T cell receptor beta chains sequenced from a single sample in a study of CD8 T cells in ankylosing spondylitis. TCRdb re-called the 5' RACE reads through MiXCR, storing one row per CDR3 protein. Of 240,000 or so distinct CDR3 sequences in the sample, 8.6% were seen once. The material sequenced was blood, either unsorted or a sorted T cell fraction (not recorded which). The origin of the receptors is a male donor with ankylosing spondylitis or in good health (not recorded which).

There are many counts of this clonotype. The chain employs TRBV12-3 or TRBV12-4 and TRBJ2-5; D unclear. The CDR3 is made up of 15 amino acids. V shed 6 bases and J shed 1 base, with 15 bases lying between them. CDR3 sequence reads: CASSPQSNSQETQYF. The DNA for the CDR3 is TGTGCCAGCAGCCCCCAATCTAATTCCCAAGAGACCCAGTACTTC.

This clonotype was seen ten or more times. The chain links TRBV19 to TRBJ2-1, with 13 positions matching TRBD2. The CDR3 spans 16 residues. V dropped 3 bases and J dropped 7; count of bases not matched to a gene: 6. Germline lookup yields CDR1 LNHDA and CDR2 SQIVND (reference sequence). CDR3 in DNA: TGTGCCAGTAGTATCCTACGGACTAGCGGGAGAAATGAGCAGTTCTTC. Its protein product is CASSILRTSGRNEQFF.

This clonotype was observed a few times. This chain joins TRBV29-1 and TRBJ1-2; no reliable D call. V lost 4 bases to trimming and J lost 4 bases, with 1 base between them. Germline V lookup: CDR1 SQVTM, CDR2 ANQGSEA. This CDR3 is 9 amino acids long. The CDR3 is CSVGYGYTF. CDR3 DNA: TGCAGCGTTGGCTATGGCTACACCTTC.

This clonotype has ten or more counts. The chain uses TRBV27 and TRBJ1-5; maybe TRBD1 (5 bases). V was shortened by 8 bases and J by 3 bases, with 8 bases between the two germline ends. The CDR3 spans 12 residues. From germline, CDR1 is MNHEY and CDR2 SMNVEV (reference sequence). The CDR3 nucleotides read TGTGCCAGCGGGGACCACAATCAGCCCCAGCATTTT. This gives the protein CASGDHNQPQHF.

This clonotype showed up many times. V is TRBV20-1 and J is TRBJ2-2, with D possibly TRBD2 on 5 matching bases. This CDR3 has 14 amino acids. Looked up from germline, CDR1 is DFQATT and CDR2 is SNEGSKA (reference sequence). The ends were cut back, 5 bases at V and 3 bases at J, with 13 bases in the middle. The CDR3 region has the DNA TGCAGTGCTCGAGGCGGGCCGTACACCGGGGAGCTGTTTTTT. Translating it yields CSARGGPYTGELFF.

This clonotype was recorded many times. For the CDR3, the DNA is TGCAGTGCTAGAGAGGGGACTAGCGGGAAAGAGCAGTTCTTC. The encoded protein is CSAREGTSGKEQFF. The J gene is TRBJ2-1, the V gene TRBV20-1; 13 bases line up with TRBD2. Per germline, CDR1 DFQATT and CDR2 SNEGSKA (reference sequence). The CDR3 extends over 14 amino acids. J gave up 10 bases and V 0 bases, and 3 bases lay outside the gene matches.

This clonotype has a count of ten or more. The chain carries TRBV20-1 and TRBJ1-6; 9 positions agree with TRBD1. Germline V lookup: CDR1 DFQATT, CDR2 SNEGSKA (reference sequence). CDR3 size: 13 residues. V trimming: 6 bases; J trimming: 7 bases; junction bases outside the gene matches: 4. CDR3 sequence reads: CSARDRVNSPLHF. The CDR3 coding sequence is TGCAGTGCCCGGGACAGGGTCAATTCACCCCTCCACTTT.